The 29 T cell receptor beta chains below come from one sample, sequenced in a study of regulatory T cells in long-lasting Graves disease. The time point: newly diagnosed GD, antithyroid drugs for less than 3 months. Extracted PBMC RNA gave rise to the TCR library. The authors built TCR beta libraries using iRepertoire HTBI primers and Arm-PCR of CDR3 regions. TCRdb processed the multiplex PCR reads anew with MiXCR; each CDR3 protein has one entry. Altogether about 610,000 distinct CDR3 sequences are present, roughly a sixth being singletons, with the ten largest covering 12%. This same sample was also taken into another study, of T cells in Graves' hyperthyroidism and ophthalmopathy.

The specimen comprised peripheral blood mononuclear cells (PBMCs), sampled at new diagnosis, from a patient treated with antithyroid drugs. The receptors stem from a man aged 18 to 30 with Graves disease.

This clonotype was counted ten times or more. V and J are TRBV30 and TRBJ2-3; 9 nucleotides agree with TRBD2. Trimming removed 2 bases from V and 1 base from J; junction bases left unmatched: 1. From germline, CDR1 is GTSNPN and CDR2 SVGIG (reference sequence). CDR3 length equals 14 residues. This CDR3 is CAWSPSGGTDTQYF. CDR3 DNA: TGTGCCTGGAGTCCTAGCGGGGGCACAGATACGCAGTATTTT.

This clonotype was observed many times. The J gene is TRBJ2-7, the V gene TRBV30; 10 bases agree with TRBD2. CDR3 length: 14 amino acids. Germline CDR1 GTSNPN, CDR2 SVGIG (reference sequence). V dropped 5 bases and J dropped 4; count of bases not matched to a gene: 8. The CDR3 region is CAWEWGTSVYEQYF. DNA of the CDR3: TGTGCCTGGGAGTGGGGGACTAGCGTTTACGAGCAGTACTTC.

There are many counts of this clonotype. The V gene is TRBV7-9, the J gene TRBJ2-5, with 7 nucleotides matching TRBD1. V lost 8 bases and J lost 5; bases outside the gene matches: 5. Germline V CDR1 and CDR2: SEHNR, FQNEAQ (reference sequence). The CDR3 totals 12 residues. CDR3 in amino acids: CASEGARETQYF. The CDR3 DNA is TGTGCCAGCGAGGGGGCGCGGGAGACCCAGTACTTC.

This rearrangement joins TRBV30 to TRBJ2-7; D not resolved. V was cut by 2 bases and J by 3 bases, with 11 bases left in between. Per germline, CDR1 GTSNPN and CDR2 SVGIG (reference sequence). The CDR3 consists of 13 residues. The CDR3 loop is CAWSQAGLYEQYF. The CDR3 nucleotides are TGTGCCTGGAGTCAGGCAGGTCTCTACGAGCAGTACTTC.

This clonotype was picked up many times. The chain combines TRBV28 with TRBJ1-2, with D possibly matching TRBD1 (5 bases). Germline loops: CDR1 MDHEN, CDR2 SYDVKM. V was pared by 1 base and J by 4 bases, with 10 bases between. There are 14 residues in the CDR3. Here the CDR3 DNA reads TGTGCCAGCAGTTTATTCGGGGGGACCTATGGCTACACCTTC. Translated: CASSLFGGTYGYTF.

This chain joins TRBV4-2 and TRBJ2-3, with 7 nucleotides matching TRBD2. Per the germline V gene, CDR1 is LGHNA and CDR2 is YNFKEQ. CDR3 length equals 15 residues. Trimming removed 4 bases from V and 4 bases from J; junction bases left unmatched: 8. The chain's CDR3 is CASSPTGAGADTQYF. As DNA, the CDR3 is TGTGCCAGCAGCCCCACAGGCGCGGGAGCAGATACGCAGTATTTT.

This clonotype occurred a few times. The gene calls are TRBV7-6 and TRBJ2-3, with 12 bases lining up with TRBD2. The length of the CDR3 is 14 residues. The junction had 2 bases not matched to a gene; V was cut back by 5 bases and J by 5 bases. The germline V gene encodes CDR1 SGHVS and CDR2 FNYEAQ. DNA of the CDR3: TGTGCCAGCAGCCAGACTAGCGGGAGAGATACGCAGTATTTT. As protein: CASSQTSGRDTQYF. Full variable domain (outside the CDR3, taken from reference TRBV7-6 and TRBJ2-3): GAGVSQSPRYKVTKRGQDVALRCDPISGHVSLYWYRQALGQGPEFLTYFNYEAQQDKSGLPNDRFSAERPEGSISTLTIQRTEQRDSAMYRCASSQTSGRDTQYFGPGTRLTVL.

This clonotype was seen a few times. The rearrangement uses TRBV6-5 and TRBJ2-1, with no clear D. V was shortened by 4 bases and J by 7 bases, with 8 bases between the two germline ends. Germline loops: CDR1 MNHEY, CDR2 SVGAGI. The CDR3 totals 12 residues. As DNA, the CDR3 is TGTGCCAGCAGTTTAACGTGGAATGAGCAGTTCTTC. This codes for CASSLTWNEQFF.

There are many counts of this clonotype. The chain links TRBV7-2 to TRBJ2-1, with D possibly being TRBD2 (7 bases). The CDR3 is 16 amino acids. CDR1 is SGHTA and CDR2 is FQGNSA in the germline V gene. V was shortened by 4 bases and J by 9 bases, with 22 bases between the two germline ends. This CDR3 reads CASSYYPGGEVGEQFF. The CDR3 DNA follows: TGTGCCAGCAGCTACTATCCGGGGGGCGAGGTTGGTGAGCAGTTCTTC.

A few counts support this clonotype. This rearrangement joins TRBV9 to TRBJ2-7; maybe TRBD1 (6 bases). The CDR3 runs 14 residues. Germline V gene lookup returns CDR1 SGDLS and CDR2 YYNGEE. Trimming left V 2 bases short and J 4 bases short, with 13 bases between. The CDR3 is CASSVEGTNYEQYF. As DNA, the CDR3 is TGTGCCAGCAGCGTCGAAGGGACAAATTACGAGCAGTACTTC.

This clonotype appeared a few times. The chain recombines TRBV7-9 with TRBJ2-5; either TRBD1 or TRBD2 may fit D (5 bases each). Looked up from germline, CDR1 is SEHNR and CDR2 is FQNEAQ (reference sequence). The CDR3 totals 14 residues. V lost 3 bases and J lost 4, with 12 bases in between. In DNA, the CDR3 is TGTGCCAGCAGCTTCAGGGAGAGAGGAGAGACCCAGTACTTC. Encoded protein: CASSFRERGETQYF.

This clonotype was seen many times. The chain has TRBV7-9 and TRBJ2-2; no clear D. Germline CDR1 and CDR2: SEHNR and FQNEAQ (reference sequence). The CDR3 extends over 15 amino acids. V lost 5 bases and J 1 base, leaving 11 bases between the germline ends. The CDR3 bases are TGTGCCAGCAGCCTTTGGACGGTGAACACCGGGGAGCTGTTTTTT. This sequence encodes CASSLWTVNTGELFF.

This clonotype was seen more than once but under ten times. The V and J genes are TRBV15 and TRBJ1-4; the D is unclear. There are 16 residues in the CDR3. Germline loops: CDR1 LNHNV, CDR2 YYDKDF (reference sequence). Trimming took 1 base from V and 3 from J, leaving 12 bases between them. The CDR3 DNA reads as TGTGCCACCAGCAGAGCGCGGGATACGGCTAATGAAAAACTGTTTTTT. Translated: CATSRARDTANEKLFF.

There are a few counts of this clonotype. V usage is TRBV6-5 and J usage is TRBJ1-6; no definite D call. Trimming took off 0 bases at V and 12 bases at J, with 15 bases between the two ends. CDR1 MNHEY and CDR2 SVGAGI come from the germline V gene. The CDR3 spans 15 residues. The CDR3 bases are TGTGCCAGCAGTTACTCTTCCGGGGAAAGGAGACCCCTCCACTTT. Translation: CASSYSSGERRPLHF.

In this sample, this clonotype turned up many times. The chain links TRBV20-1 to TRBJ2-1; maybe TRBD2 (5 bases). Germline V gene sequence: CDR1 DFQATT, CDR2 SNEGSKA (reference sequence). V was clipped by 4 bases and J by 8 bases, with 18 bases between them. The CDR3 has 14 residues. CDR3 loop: CSATQLEGVDEQFF. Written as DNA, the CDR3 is TGCAGTGCTACCCAACTAGAGGGAGTGGATGAGCAGTTCTTC.

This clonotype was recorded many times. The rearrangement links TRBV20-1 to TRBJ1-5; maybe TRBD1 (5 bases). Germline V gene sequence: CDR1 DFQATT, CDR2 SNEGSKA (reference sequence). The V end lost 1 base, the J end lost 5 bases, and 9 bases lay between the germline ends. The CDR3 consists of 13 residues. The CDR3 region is CSARGTLDQPQHF. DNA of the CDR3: TGCAGTGCTAGAGGGACACTGGATCAGCCCCAGCATTTT.

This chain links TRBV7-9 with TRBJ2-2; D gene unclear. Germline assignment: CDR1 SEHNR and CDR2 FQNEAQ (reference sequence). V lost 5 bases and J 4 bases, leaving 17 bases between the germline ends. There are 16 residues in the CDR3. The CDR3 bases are TGTGCCAGCAGCCAAACGCCCCCAGTGGGCACCGGGGAGCTGTTTTTT. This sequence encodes CASSQTPPVGTGELFF.

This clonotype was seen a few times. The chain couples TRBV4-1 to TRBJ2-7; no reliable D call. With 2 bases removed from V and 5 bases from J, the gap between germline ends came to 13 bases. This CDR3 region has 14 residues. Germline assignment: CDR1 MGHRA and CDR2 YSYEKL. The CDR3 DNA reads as TGCGCCAGCAGCCAATCCGGCGGCGGAAACGAGCAGTACTTC. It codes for CASSQSGGGNEQYF.

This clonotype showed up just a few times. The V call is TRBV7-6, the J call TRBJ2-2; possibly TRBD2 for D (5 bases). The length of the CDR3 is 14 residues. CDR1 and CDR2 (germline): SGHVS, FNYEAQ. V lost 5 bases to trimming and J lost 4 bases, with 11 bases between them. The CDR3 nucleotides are TGTGCCAGCAGCGGTCGCGGGTTCACCGGGGAGCTGTTTTTT. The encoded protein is CASSGRGFTGELFF.

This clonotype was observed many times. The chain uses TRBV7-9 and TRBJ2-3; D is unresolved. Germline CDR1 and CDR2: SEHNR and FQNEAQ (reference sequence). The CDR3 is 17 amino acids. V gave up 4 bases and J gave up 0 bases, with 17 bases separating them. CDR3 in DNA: TGTGCCAGCAGCTCCCCCCGGATTATAAGAAGCACAGATACGCAGTATTTT. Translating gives CASSSPRIIRSTDTQYF.

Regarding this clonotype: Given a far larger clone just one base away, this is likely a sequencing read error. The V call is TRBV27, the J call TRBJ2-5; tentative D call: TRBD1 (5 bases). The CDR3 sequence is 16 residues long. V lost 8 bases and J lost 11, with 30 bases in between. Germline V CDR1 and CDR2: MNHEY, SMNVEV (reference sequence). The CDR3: CASSDIGPSSYNEQYF. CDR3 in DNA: TGTGCCAGCTCGGACATCGGCCCCAGCTCCTACAATGAGCAGTACTTC.

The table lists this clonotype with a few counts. DNA for the CDR3: TGTGCCAGCAGCTTAGGAACTGGGGCCAACGTCCTGACTTTC. Translated: CASSLGTGANVLTF. The J gene is TRBJ2-6, the V gene TRBV7-3; no clear D. This CDR3 has 14 amino acids. V lost 2 bases and J lost 2, with 4 bases in between. Germline assignment: CDR1 SGHTA and CDR2 FQGTGA.

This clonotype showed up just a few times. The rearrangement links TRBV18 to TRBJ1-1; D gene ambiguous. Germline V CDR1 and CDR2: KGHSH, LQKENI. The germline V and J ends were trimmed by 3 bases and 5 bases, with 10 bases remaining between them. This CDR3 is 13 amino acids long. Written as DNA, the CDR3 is TGTGCCAGCTCACCCTCTAGGGTGACTGAAGCTTTCTTT. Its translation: CASSPSRVTEAFF.

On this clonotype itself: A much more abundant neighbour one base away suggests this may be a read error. The CDR3 spells CASSIDGQGSGCTF. The CDR3, as DNA: TGTGCCAGTAGTATAGATGGACAGGGGTCAGGCTGCACCTTC. The chain links TRBV19 to TRBJ1-2, with 9 bases lining up with TRBD1. CDR3 length equals 14 residues. Germline CDR1 is LNHDA and CDR2 is SQIVND (reference sequence).

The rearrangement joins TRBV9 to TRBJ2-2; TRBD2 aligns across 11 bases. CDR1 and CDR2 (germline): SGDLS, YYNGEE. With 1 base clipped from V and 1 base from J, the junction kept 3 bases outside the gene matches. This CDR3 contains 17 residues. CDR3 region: CASSVLAGGQNTGELFF. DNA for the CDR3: TGTGCCAGCAGCGTACTAGCGGGAGGACAGAACACCGGGGAGCTGTTTTTT. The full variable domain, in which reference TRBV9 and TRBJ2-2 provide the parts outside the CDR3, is DSGVTQTPKHLITATGQRVTLRCSPRSGDLSVYWYQQSLDQGLQFLIQYYNGEERAKGNILERFSAQQFPDLHSELNLSSLELGDSALYFCASSVLAGGQNTGELFFGEGSRLTVL.

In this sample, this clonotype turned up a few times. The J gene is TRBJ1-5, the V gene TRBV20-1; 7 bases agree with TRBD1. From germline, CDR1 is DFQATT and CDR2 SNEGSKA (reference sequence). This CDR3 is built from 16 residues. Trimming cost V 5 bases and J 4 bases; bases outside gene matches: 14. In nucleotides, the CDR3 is TGCAGTGCTGCAAAGACAGGGTTTGGTCTTAATCAGCCCCAGCATTTT. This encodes CSAAKTGFGLNQPQHF.

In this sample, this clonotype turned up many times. CDR3 nucleotides: TGTGCCAGAACTTACAGGGTGACCATATATTTT. Residues: CARTYRVTIYF. J is TRBJ1-3 and V is TRBV28; tentative D call: TRBD1 (6 bases). With 9 bases removed from V and 10 bases from J, the gap between germline ends came to 13 bases. From germline, CDR1 is MDHEN and CDR2 SYDVKM. The CDR3 spans 11 residues.

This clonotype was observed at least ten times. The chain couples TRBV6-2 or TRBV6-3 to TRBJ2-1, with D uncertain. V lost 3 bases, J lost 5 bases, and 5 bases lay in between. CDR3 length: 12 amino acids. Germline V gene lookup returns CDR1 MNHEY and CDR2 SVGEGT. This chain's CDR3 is CASSYRDNEQFF. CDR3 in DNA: TGTGCCAGCAGTTATCGGGACAATGAGCAGTTCTTC.

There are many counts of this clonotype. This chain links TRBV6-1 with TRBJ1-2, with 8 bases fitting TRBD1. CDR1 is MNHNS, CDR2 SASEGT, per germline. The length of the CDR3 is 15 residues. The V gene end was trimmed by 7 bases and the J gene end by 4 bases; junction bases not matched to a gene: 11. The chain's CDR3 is CASILGQGYSYGYTF. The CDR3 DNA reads TGTGCCAGCATCCTAGGACAGGGCTACAGCTATGGCTACACCTTC.